This TCR beta chain was found in a study of blood T cell repertoires in COVID-19. CDR1 is MGHRA and CDR2 is YSYEKL in the germline V gene. V was cut by 8 bases and J by 9 bases, with 20 bases left in between. This CDR3 contains 14 residues. In the original processing: Amplification from reference gene primers served as the basis for estimated nucleated cell counts. Repertoires were generated with immunoSEQ multiplex PCR, while TCRdb's copy carries only in-frame clones and drops some. V and J calls and clone size are as listed in that table; D and trimming were resolved from the DNA. The sample records some 200,000 clones, around 86% being singletons. The study recruited people aged 18 to 89 years across about two dozen US areas. Clinical history reported by participants formed the basis on which cohorts were assigned.

This clonotype originated in a man aged 30-40 years in a cohort exposed to, infected with or recovered from COVID-19 (not recorded which). Sequencing input: PBMCs or T cells enriched from blood (not recorded which). The V and J genes are TRBV4-1 and TRBJ2-1, with D possibly being TRBD1 (5 bases). The DNA for the CDR3 is TGCGCCAGCTCTTCGGACGGAATGCAGGGTGAGCAGTTCTTC. Its protein is CASSSDGMQGEQFF.